Listed below are T cell receptor beta chains from one sample, sequenced in a study of cytomegalovirus exposure and HLA in healthy donors. Measured with immunoSEQ multiplex PCR; TCRdb has only the in-frame clones, and not every one. The sample consists of 200,000 to 250,000 clones, 83% of them appearing once. Sample: PBMCs. The source of these receptors is a girl under 18 in good health and CMV-seronegative. The CDR3 runs from the conserved cysteine through the conserved F or W.

j_call v_call cdr3_aa
TRBJ2-3 TRBV5-4 CASSQGIWDRGFGTQYF
TRBJ2-2 TRBV7-8 CASSLRIAGGLSGELFF
TRBJ1-1 TRBV2 CASSGATDLNTEAFF
TRBJ2-3 TRBV13 CASSLGLQGPDTQYF
TRBJ1-3 TRBV15 CATSRVRGSGNTIYF
TRBJ1-2 TRBV4-3 CASSRPGQSLGGYTF
TRBJ2-7 TRBV5-6 CASSLVVAYRVGEQYF
TRBJ2-2 TRBV19 CASNHPGTSLNTGELFF
TRBJ1-6 TRBV7-3 CASSLMRTGLSPLHF
TRBJ2-5 TRBV28 CASSWGGQETQYF
TRBJ1-2 TRBV19 CASTLARDRAGYTF
TRBJ1-2 TRBV5-6 CASSLVFTRNNYGYTF